This T cell receptor (beta chain) was retrieved from a study of OX40 agonist ivuxolimab in advanced cancers. Regarding the study as a whole: Several nonresponders also turned out to have low normalized T-cell clonal expansion.

The trim removed 4 bases at V and 6 bases at J, leaving 8 bases unmatched. CDR1 and CDR2 (germline): SGHAT, FQNNGV. The CDR3 spans 15 residues. TCRdb's table, derived via immunoSEQ multiplex PCR, lists solely in-frame clones and lacks some. Of more than 75,000 clones listed, over 75% were seen once; the top ten hold roughly 0.35%. Concerning this clone: Its antigen is still unknown.

The chain combines TRBV11-2 with TRBJ2-3; 9 nucleotides line up with TRBD1. This specimen consisted of CD4+ or CD8+ T cells sorted from blood, obtained in a trial of the OX40 agonist ivuxolimab. This clonotype was obtained from an adult with an advanced solid tumor such as melanoma, head and neck, liver or kidney cancer. The CDR3 reads CASSYYRGRFDTQYF. Written as DNA, the CDR3 is TGTGCCAGCAGCTACTACAGGGGGCGCTTTGATACGCAGTATTTT.